This T cell receptor (beta chain) was observed in a study of regulatory T cells in long-lasting Graves disease. Time point of the sample: persistent/refractory GD, antithyroid drugs over 5 years with positive TRAb. Extracted RNA from PBMCs served as the source of the TCR library. Patients came from an endocrinology department in Xi'an, China. Whole-study findings and limits: Comparison showed that persistent patients shared more public clonotypes (about 3,000) than new patients (over 950).

Arm-PCR with iRepertoire HTBI primers amplified the CDR3 regions for these TCR beta libraries. MiXCR, run by TCRdb on the multiplex PCR reads, gives a single entry per CDR3 protein. The data show 350,000 to 450,000 distinct CDR3 sequences, around 20% seen once. CDR1 and CDR2 (germline): SGHAT, FQNNGV. The CDR3 is 15 amino acids. V shed 6 bases and J shed 5 bases, with 16 bases lying between them. This clonotype was found many times. Antigen unknown. The gene calls are TRBV11-2 and TRBJ2-2; D may be TRBD2 (6 bases). This receptor was taken from a female donor with Graves disease. This material consisted of peripheral blood mononuclear cells (PBMCs), taken when the disease was refractory, from a patient treated with antithyroid drugs. In DNA, the CDR3 is TGTGCCAGCAGTCCGGGACTGGGACCTACCGGGGAGCTGTTTTTT. This gives the protein CASSPGLGPTGELFF.